Shown below are 8 T cell receptor beta chains from a single sample sequenced in a study of T-cell memory formation after mild COVID-19. MiXCR, applied by TCRdb to the 5' RACE reads, yields one record per CDR3 protein. Of 250,000 to 300,000 distinct CDR3 sequences listed, 15% to 20% are singletons. Sequenced material: PBMCs or a T cell subset sorted from them (not recorded which). These receptors came from a man younger than 30 who had mild COVID-19 (a few samples of this study predate the infection). Cell type and time point are not known.

The chain joins TRBV12-3 or TRBV12-4 to TRBJ1-2; D is ambiguous. Trimming left V 6 bases short and J 6 bases short, with 11 bases between. The CDR3 is made up of 12 amino acids. The CDR3 nucleotides read TGTGCCAGCAGATCCCAGAGGGATGGCTACACCTTC. Translating gives CASRSQRDGYTF.

The chain carries TRBV2 and TRBJ2-5; TRBD2 matches at 8 bases. This CDR3 has 17 amino acids. The germline V gene has CDR1 SNHLY and CDR2 FYNNEI. The V and J ends lost 7 bases and 0 bases, in that order; junction bases with no gene match: 13. CDR3 in amino acids: CASISQLAAKYQETQYF. Here the CDR3 DNA reads TGTGCCAGCATATCCCAACTAGCGGCGAAGTACCAAGAGACCCAGTACTTC.

The V gene is TRBV6-2 or TRBV6-3, the J gene TRBJ2-7, with a weak D call TRBD2 (5 bases). The germline V gene encodes CDR1 MNHEY and CDR2 SVGEGT. V lost 6 bases, J lost 6 bases, and 12 bases lay in between. The CDR3 covers 12 residues. CDR3 loop: CASRRNEGEQYF. CDR3 DNA sequence: TGTGCCAGCAGACGAAACGAGGGCGAGCAGTACTTC.

As for this clonotype: At one end the junction does not follow the germline gene, possibly because of a read error. The J gene is TRBJ1-4, the V gene TRBV4-1; a weak D match, TRBD1 (5 bases). This CDR3 spans 18 amino acids. The germline V gene has CDR1 MGHRA and CDR2 YSYEKL. The CDR3 sequence is CASSRMNRRFVTNEKLFF. CDR3 DNA sequence: TGCGCCAGTAGCCGGATGAACAGGCGGTTTGTCACTAATGAAAAACTGTTTTTT.

The rearrangement links TRBV5-5 to TRBJ1-5; D ambiguous. CDR1 and CDR2 (germline): SGHKS, YYEKEE (reference sequence). The CDR3 totals 15 residues. Deletions cut 1 base from V and 4 bases from J, with 12 bases between. CDR3 nucleotide sequence: TGTGCCAGCAGCTTGTGGGGTAGCGGGAATCAGCCCCAGCATTTT. The encoded protein is CASSLWGSGNQPQHF.

J is TRBJ1-2 and V is TRBV6-5; a weak D match, TRBD1 (5 bases). The germline CDR1 and CDR2 sequences are MNHEY and SVGAGI. Trimming removed 2 bases at V and 4 bases at J, with 8 bases between. The CDR3 consists of 13 residues. The DNA for the CDR3 is TGTGCCAGCAGTTACGGGGGTATCTATGGCTACACCTTC. Its protein product is CASSYGGIYGYTF.

This clonotype was observed a handful of times. The chain recombines TRBV6-5 with TRBJ2-4, with D perhaps matching TRBD1 (6 bases). V lost 2 bases and J 8 bases, leaving 16 bases between the germline ends. CDR3 length: 15 residues. The germline gives CDR1 MNHEY, CDR2 SVGAGI. This CDR3 is CASSYGSGQWDIQYF. In DNA form, the CDR3 reads TGTGCCAGCAGTTACGGCTCAGGACAGTGGGACATTCAGTACTTC.

This clonotype was recorded a few times. The V gene is TRBV7-2, the J gene TRBJ2-1; 9 bases line up with TRBD2. Germline CDR1 reads SGHTA; CDR2 reads FQGNSA. V lost 4 bases and J lost 3; bases outside the gene matches: 4. This CDR3 has 15 residues. As DNA, the CDR3 is TGTGCCAGCAGCTCCGGCGGGGGGGACTACAATGAGCAGTTCTTC. Translated, it gives CASSSGGGDYNEQFF.